Given below is one T cell receptor (beta chain) in context. Its antigen is not identified. The CDR3 covers 12 residues. The germline V and J ends were trimmed by 3 bases and 3 bases, with 5 bases remaining between them. Germline CDR1 is MDHEN and CDR2 is SYDVKM. Assay: immunoSEQ multiplex PCR; the TCRdb copy retains only in-frame clones and omits some. Here the sample spans over a million clones, 98% being singletons. This record comes from a study of shared clonotypes between healthy human individuals. Study outcomes and limitations: In general, naive subsets displayed greater estimated richness than memory subsets did. Among donors, clonotype sharing was expected to be affected by sequencing depth. The low donor count limited represented genetic and exposure-history diversity. Generation probabilities were higher for clonotypes shared across all four sorted-subset donors than for unshared ones.

V and J are TRBV28 and TRBJ1-2; D not certain. The sequence was collected from a man aged 30 to 45 in good health. Sequenced material: naive CD4+ T cells sorted from blood. The subset is: CD45RA+ positively selected. This CDR3 is CASSFGYYGYTF. CDR3 nucleotides: TGTGCCAGCAGTTTCGGGTACTATGGCTACACCTTC.